Listed below are T cell receptor beta chains from one sample, sequenced in a study of spatial heterogeneity in lung cancer. Using its own MiXCR run on the 5' RACE reads, TCRdb lists one record per CDR3 protein. The sample yields under 9,000 distinct CDR3 sequences, about 7.8% seen once. The sample consisted of PBMCs, taken at surgery. These receptors came from a female donor with early-stage non-small cell lung cancer. Both conserved end residues are part of each CDR3. A D gene is named only where the DNA matches it firmly. A clone size is listed for some rows: how often the clone was seen (once, few, many), or a class if it is expanded.

d_call j_call clone_size v_call cdr3_nt cdr3_aa
NA TRBJ1-5 many TRBV4-2 TGTGCCAGCAGCCAAGTATGGGACCGACAGGACAATCAGCCCCAGCATTTT CASSQVWDRQDNQPQHF
NA TRBJ2-1 NA TRBV5-1 TGCGCCAGCAGCTTGGGTAGGGATGAGCAGTTCTTC CASSLGRDEQFF
TRBD2 TRBJ2-1 few TRBV7-8 TGTGCCAGCAGCCCACGTCGGGGGGGTTCGAATGAGCAGTTCTTC CASSPRRGGSNEQFF
TRBD2 TRBJ2-2 many TRBV6-2/TRBV6-3 TGTGCCAGCAGTTATCTAGCGGGGGGCGCTAGGAGGAACACCGGGGAGCTGTTTTTT CASSYLAGGARRNTGELFF
NA TRBJ2-1 many TRBV5-1 TGCGCCAGCAGCTTGCCTTCCAATGAGCAGTTCTTC CASSLPSNEQFF
NA TRBJ2-5 few TRBV5-6 TGTGCCAGCAGCTTGGCCCGGAACTTAGGGGAGACCCAGTACTTC CASSLARNLGETQYF
TRBD2 TRBJ2-2 few TRBV5-8 TGTGCCAGCAGCTTAGCGGGGGGCACGAACACCGGGGAGCTGTTTTTT CASSLAGGTNTGELFF
TRBD1 TRBJ2-2 many TRBV27 TGTGCCAGCAGTTTATCTCTGTTGGGGGTCCGGGGACAGGGACAGACCGGGGAGCTGTTTTTT CASSLSLLGVRGQGQTGELFF
NA TRBJ2-5 many TRBV20-1 TGCAGTGCTAGAGACCCCGGGCTAGCAGGCCAAGAGACCCAGTACTTC CSARDPGLAGQETQYF
TRBD1 TRBJ1-6 many TRBV9 TGTGCCAGCAGCGCCGGGACAGGGAATTCACCCCTCCACTTT CASSAGTGNSPLHF
NA TRBJ1-6 many TRBV6-6 TGTGCCAGCAGTGAGAGGGCCATTTATTCACCCCTCCACTTT CASSERAIYSPLHF
NA TRBJ2-3 many TRBV5-1 TGCGCCAGCAGCTTGGCCCCAAGAACCCAAGATACGCAGTATTTT CASSLAPRTQDTQYF
NA TRBJ2-2 medium-sized TRBV5-5 TGTGCCAGCAGCTCGAGCCTCTCGAACACCGGGGAGCTGTTTTTT CASSSSLSNTGELFF
TRBD1 TRBJ1-2 medium-sized TRBV6-5 TGTGCCAGCAGTTACCAGGGACAGGGGGCCGGCTATGGCTACACCTTC CASSYQGQGAGYGYTF
NA TRBJ2-2 NA TRBV5-6 TGTGCCAGCAGCTTCACAGGGGGGGAGCTGTTTTTT CASSFTGGELFF
NA TRBJ1-1 many TRBV5-5 TGTGCCAGTATAGGTGTGGGGTTGGGAGTCACTGAAGCTTTCTTT CASIGVGLGVTEAFF
NA TRBJ1-1 many TRBV7-3 TGTGCCAGCAGCTCGGTGGGGACTGAAGCTTTCTTT CASSSVGTEAFF
NA TRBJ2-2 many TRBV9 TGTGCCAGCAGCGTAGAGGTAGCCACGAACACCGGGGAGCTGTTTTTT CASSVEVATNTGELFF
NA TRBJ2-1 many TRBV7-2 TGTGCCAGCAGCTTATTTGTCCTGTTGGGTGAGCAGTTCTTC CASSLFVLLGEQFF
NA TRBJ1-5 many TRBV20-1 TGCAGTGCTAGAGCGGACACTAATCAGCCCCAGCATTTT CSARADTNQPQHF
NA TRBJ1-2 medium-sized TRBV20-1 TGCAGTGCTAGGCGGCAGGGATTGGACTATGGCTACACCTTC CSARRQGLDYGYTF
NA TRBJ2-3 many TRBV15 TGTGCCACCAGCGAGACTAGGTCGACAGATACGCAGTATTTT CATSETRSTDTQYF
NA TRBJ1-5 many TRBV6-6 TGTGCCAGCCGAACCCCCGCCGGCAATCAGCCCCAGCATTTT CASRTPAGNQPQHF
NA TRBJ2-7 NA TRBV28 TGTGCCAGCAGTTCCTTGGCCGGGACTTTCTACGAGCAGTACTTC CASSSLAGTFYEQYF
TRBD2 TRBJ2-1 many TRBV6-1 TGTGCCAGCAGTCTTAGCGGGGGGGCTGTCTTCTTC CASSLSGGAVFF
NA TRBJ2-7 medium-sized TRBV5-1 TGCGCCAGCAGCTTGAAAAGCTGGGACGCCGAGCAGTACTTC CASSLKSWDAEQYF
TRBD1 TRBJ2-3 medium-sized TRBV28 TGTGCCAGCAGTTCCTCGCTCACAGGGGGTATACTCACAGATACGCAGTATTTT CASSSSLTGGILTDTQYF
NA TRBJ2-3 NA TRBV6-4 TGTGCCAGCAGTGACCAAGGGGACTCACGCACAGATACGCAGTATTTT CASSDQGDSRTDTQYF
TRBD1 TRBJ1-1 many TRBV5-1 TGCGCCAGCGTATCCGGGACAGGGTATTTTCGGGACACTGAAGCTTTCTTT CASVSGTGYFRDTEAFF
TRBD1 TRBJ1-4 many TRBV7-3 TGTGCCAGCAGCGCAACAGGGGGGACTAATGAAAAACTGTTTTTT CASSATGGTNEKLFF
NA TRBJ1-1 medium-sized TRBV5-1 TGCGCCAGCAGTGAGTCCCCCGAATCGAGCGGAGCTTTCTTT CASSESPESSGAFF
TRBD2 TRBJ2-1 many TRBV7-6 TGTGCCAGCAGCTTGGCATCCGGGACTAGCGACTACAATGAGCAGTTCTTC CASSLASGTSDYNEQFF
NA TRBJ2-3 NA TRBV11-3 TGTGCCAGCAGCCGACGCGCCGGGGGACGAGGAACAGATACGCAGTATTTT CASSRRAGGRGTDTQYF
TRBD2 TRBJ2-1 many TRBV29-1 TGCAGCGGAACTAGCGGCTCCTACAATGAGCAGTTCTTC CSGTSGSYNEQFF
TRBD1 TRBJ2-1 medium-sized TRBV2 TGTGCCAGCAGCCGGGACAGTTACACGAATGAGCAGTTCTTC CASSRDSYTNEQFF
NA TRBJ2-2 medium-sized TRBV24-1 TGTGCCACCAGTGGGACAGCTAACACCGGGGAGCTGTTTTTT CATSGTANTGELFF
NA TRBJ2-2 few TRBV5-6 TGTGCCAGCAGCTTGGTACAGGGAGTACAGAGGACCGGGGAGCTGTTTTTT CASSLVQGVQRTGELFF
NA TRBJ1-5 many TRBV5-1 TGCGCCAGCAGCTTGTCCTTCAATCAGCCCCAGCATTTT CASSLSFNQPQHF
NA TRBJ1-1 medium-sized TRBV28 TGTGCCAGCAGTTTATCACAGACTCGGAACACTGAAGCTTTCTTT CASSLSQTRNTEAFF
NA TRBJ2-7 NA TRBV29-1 TGCAGCGTTGTTAGGGTTAACGAGCAGTACTTC CSVVRVNEQYF
NA TRBJ2-5 medium-sized TRBV20-1 TGCAGTGCTCAAGATACAGGGACGGAGACCCAGTACTTC CSAQDTGTETQYF
NA TRBJ1-1 NA TRBV7-8 TGTGCCAGCAGCGCAGCGTTTAACACTGAAGCTTTCTTT CASSAAFNTEAFF
NA TRBJ2-5 many TRBV7-3 TGTGCCAGCAGCTTAGGCGGGGAAGAGACCCAGTACTTC CASSLGGEETQYF
NA TRBJ2-1 NA TRBV24-1 TGTGCCACCAGCGGGATCCTCTACAATGAGCAGTTCTTC CATSGILYNEQFF
NA TRBJ2-7 NA TRBV28 TGTGCCAGCAGAGCGACGGGGCCTCTTTCCTACGAGCAGTACTTC CASRATGPLSYEQYF
NA TRBJ2-2 few TRBV11-2 TGTGCCAGCAGCGGGCCGGGGGGGGAGCTGTTTTTT CASSGPGGELFF
NA TRBJ1-1 few TRBV20-1 TGCAGTGCTTCCTCGGGACTCAGGAACACTGAAGCTTTCTTT CSASSGLRNTEAFF
TRBD1 TRBJ2-4 many TRBV7-9 TGTGCCACCGGACAGGGTGAGGGCATTCAGTACTTC CATGQGEGIQYF
NA TRBJ2-5 many TRBV20-1 TGCAGTGCTAGAGATCGCCTAGCTTGGGAGACCCAGTACTTC CSARDRLAWETQYF
TRBD2 TRBJ2-7 medium-sized TRBV2 TGTGCCAACAATCTAGCGGGAGCCACCTACGAGCAGTACTTC CANNLAGATYEQYF
TRBD2 TRBJ2-1 few TRBV20-1 TGCAGTGCTCCAGGCCCTAGCGGCTCCTACAATGAGCAGTTCTTC CSAPGPSGSYNEQFF
NA TRBJ2-7 medium-sized TRBV20-1 TGCAGTGCTAGCGGAGGAGGGGGCCCCTACGAGCAGTACTTC CSASGGGGPYEQYF
TRBD1 TRBJ2-7 medium-sized TRBV23-1 TGCGCCAGGCGTCGGGACAGGGGGCGTGAGCAGTACTTC CARRRDRGREQYF